This record concerns one T cell receptor (beta chain) sequence. Its cognate antigen has yet to be identified. The input lacks base qualities; no much larger clone sits a single base away. The cohort comprised approximately 700 healthy bone marrow donors. At the time of sampling, every cohort member was nominally healthy, though immune exposures that went unrecorded were likely present. The donor was CMV seropositive and belonged to the group of 250 to 350 seropositive cohort members. A peripheral blood sample was provided by each donor, and peripheral blood mononuclear cells were used for TCR beta sequencing. Genomic DNA extraction from the blood cell samples was performed with the Qiagen DNeasy Blood Extraction Kit. The library was prepared using the immunoSEQ multiplex PCR assay. For the multiplex PCR, a mixture combining 60 forward primers for TCR Vbeta segments and 13 reverse primers for TCR Jbeta segments was used. Amplification of the CDR3 region of rearranged TCR beta genes was performed with a multiplex PCR assay on genomic DNA. The amplified TCR beta libraries were sequenced on the Illumina HiSeq System as 87-base-pair reads. The authors processed their data as follows. Across the 670 or so repertoires, a later analysis counted 80 million or so unique TCR beta chains, roughly 11 million of which were shared by at least two donors. Raw reads were error-corrected and collapsed into unique sequences by a nearest-neighbor algorithm in which closely related sequences were merged to remove PCR and sequencing errors. CDR3 sequences were aligned to IMGT reference sequences to assign V, D and J gene segments. Each retained sequence needed at least a six-nucleotide match to both a V gene segment and a J gene segment. Rearrangements were classified as productive when the CDR3 lacked stop codons and remained in frame with V and J, and all other rearrangements were classified as non-productive. Following IMGT convention, CDR3 was defined as the stretch from the second conserved V-encoded cysteine up to the conserved J-encoded phenylalanine. The earlier analysis of about 560 of the donors excluded any sequence lacking an unambiguous match to a single V gene segment. In an earlier analysis of 450 to 750 of the donors, a V segment was called functional when productive rearrangements were above 56.7%, and segregating when the standard deviation between donors exceeded 5%. To diagnose cytomegalovirus status from the catalog of TCR beta chain sequences, a statistical classification framework was built. In a later analysis, V and J genes were assigned by comparing TCR nucleotide sequences against IMGT/GENE-DB human TR gene sequences. Using the TCRdist pipeline, a later analysis assigned CDR3 sequences along with most-parsimonious VDJ recombination scenarios. In a later analysis, every TCR beta chain was defined by the combination of its CDR3 amino acid sequence and its V-gene family, and reads without a unique V-gene family were dropped. A later analysis removed several hundred highly shared, low-generation-probability nucleotide sequences to deal with suspected cross-contamination and a sequencing artifact. For each public chain, a later analysis derived a clonal expansion index from normalized ranks of inferred template counts within each repertoire. A later analysis computed generation probabilities with a VDJ recombination model fitted to out-of-frame rearrangements, and checked the results against IGoR. In a later analysis, TCR-TCR, TCR-HLA and TCR-CMV co-occurrence was scored with hypergeometric tests, and a repertoire-size bias correction was applied to TCR pairs. False discovery rates were estimated in a later analysis by permuting HLA or CMV assignments 20 times. In a later analysis, co-occurring TCRs were grouped with DBSCAN, and TCRdist sequence similarity was added when clustering was performed within HLA-allele-positive subsets. Repertoires with fewer than 30,000 or more than 120,000 public chains were left out of co-occurrence clustering, as were about five repertoires with anomalous nucleotide sharing. TCRdb obtained this table from immuneACCESS and retained in-frame rearrangements with V and J assigned. These tables miss some clones; where compared with another copy, unresolved V genes account for less than half of the shortfall, and the remainder is unexplained. V, J and clone size were drawn from that table, and D and trimming were deduced from the DNA. The sample table contains approximately 110,000 clones; only one count was recorded for about 74% of them. Over 5% of the sample is held by the ten biggest clonotypes.

This entry belongs to a study of cytomegalovirus exposure and HLA in healthy donors (dated by TCRdb to the late 2010s). Regarding the study in general: An earlier analysis of roughly 570 of the donors reported 276 Gb of sequence data and 95 million to 120 million unique TCR beta sequences obtained from approximately 180 million T cells. The aim of the study was to test whether cataloging public T cell receptors could identify signatures of past pathogen exposure. To predict cytomegalovirus infection status, the study combined high-throughput TCR immunosequencing, statistical association of individual TCRs with disease status, and machine learning. Four or five DR-DQ haplotypes were handled as single units for association and clustering because linkage in the cohort was strong. The later analysis used no new phenotypic data to find candidate immune exposures, relying instead on TCR beta sequences and their occurrence across donors. Roughly 300 gigabases of sequencing data and roughly 90 million unique TCR sequences were included in an early release covering 550 to 650 HLA-typed donors. The number of typed donors differed by locus: about 620-640 for A, B, C, DRB1 and DQB1; 500 to 550 for DQA1; about 600 for DPA1; and approximately 450 for DPB1. A later genetic analysis took genome-wide SNP genotypes for about 65% of the 666 donors and used that subset as a discovery cohort. A separate validation cohort of some 130 different subjects was used in addition to the 666-subject first cohort. Of the 350 to 450 genotyped donors, approximately 83% fell in the genetic ancestry cluster associated with self-reported Caucasian donors. An earlier analysis of approximately 580 of the donors used high-throughput TCR beta sequencing to judge whether each TCR beta V gene segment behaved as functional or pseudogenic. All discovery cohort repertoires had been generated on a single sequencing platform. Across some 400 genotyped donors of the cohort, an average of roughly 230,000 unique TCR beta nucleotide sequences per donor were sequenced, and roughly 17% of those sequences were non-productive. Using immunosequencing, the study profiled T cell repertoires from approximately 700 subjects and related those repertoires to cytomegalovirus serostatus. HLA typing covered class I and class II loci at four-digit resolution. A later analysis re-analyzed previously published TCR beta repertoires from about 730 donors and added high-resolution HLA genotyping to study TCR occurrence patterns. Donor age, sex, ethnicity and CMV serostatus were compiled together with the repertoire data. Broad study findings and their caveats: A later analysis found that HLA-associated TCR beta chains were more clonally expanded and had lower generation probabilities than equally common non-associated chains. The presence/absence analyses assumed that sequencing depth was roughly uniform across donors, and that assumption may not be true. Three of the identified cytomegalovirus-associated TCR beta chains were confirmed in vitro to be specific for cytomegalovirus antigens. In an earlier analysis of several hundred of the donors, most TCR beta V segments were observed in productive rearrangements about 87% or about 30% of the time, broadly matching IMGT annotations. When HLA alleles, especially DR and DQ, strongly co-occurred, attributing TCR associations to individual alleles was difficult. In a later analysis, TCR association rates were found to vary across HLA loci, with the most associated TCRs seen for DRB1 alleles and the fewest for HLA-C alleles. It was suggested by the authors that the approach could potentially be generalized to other disease states and immunological phenotypes. In both the original and validation cohorts, the classifier was reported to diagnose cytomegalovirus status with high specificity and sensitivity. Most CMV-associated TCR beta chains appeared to be HLA-restricted in a later analysis, and the HLA associations seemed to be driven largely by CMV exposure. The cohort was sequenced for TCR beta chains only, and without alpha or paired-chain data the features that could be detected were limited. Most TCR sequences were observed very rarely across donors, whereas some public TCRs were present in many individuals. Some IMGT-functional V segments, including TRBV6-2 and TRBV6-3, could not be distinguished by the 87-base-pair reads and were therefore excluded. Correlated functional status among segregating V segments might reflect linkage disequilibrium, but an unknown experimental factor could not be ruled out. In a later analysis, several top co-occurrence clusters were reported to appear linked to parvovirus B19, influenza, CMV and Epstein-Barr virus. A later genetic analysis reported fewer N-insertions in productive TCRs among donors in an Asian-associated ancestry cluster than the roughly 640-donor mean. For the cohort, immune exposure information was limited to CMV serostatus. Because HLA typing was missing for some donors at each locus, association tests included only the typed subset. A further reported finding was that TCR beta sequences accurately predicted the HLA-A and HLA-B alleles for most subjects in the first cohort. Because counts were too low, seventeen rarely observed V segments, including chromosome 9 orphons, were excluded from the earlier analysis of 587 of the donors. A total of 164 TCR beta chains were listed by the study as associated with cytomegalovirus. A later genetic analysis associated a missense DCLRE1C variant with V-gene and J-gene trimming of TCR beta chains, and an independent cohort replicated the association. A cluster of highly shared sequence variants was judged likely to represent a technical artifact of the sequencing pipeline. At a false discovery rate of 0.05, a later analysis linked around 17,000 TCR beta sequences to specific HLA alleles.

CDR3 length: 17 amino acids, cysteine to phenylalanine. The CDR3 DNA has 51 bases and is translated from base 1. Via the germline V gene, CDR1 is WSHSY and CDR2 SAAADI. Unmatched junction bases come to 15, with V trimmed by 7 bases and J by 6 bases. The V gene is TRBV10-2 and the J gene is TRBJ2-3; 11 middle bases align to TRBD2. The receptor was isolated from a female donor in good health and CMV-seropositive. The specimen was PBMCs. The sequenced DNA is TGCGCCAGCACCCCAACCCGACTAGCGGGGCTTCACGATACGCAGTATTTT. This is translated as CASTPTRLAGLHDTQYF.